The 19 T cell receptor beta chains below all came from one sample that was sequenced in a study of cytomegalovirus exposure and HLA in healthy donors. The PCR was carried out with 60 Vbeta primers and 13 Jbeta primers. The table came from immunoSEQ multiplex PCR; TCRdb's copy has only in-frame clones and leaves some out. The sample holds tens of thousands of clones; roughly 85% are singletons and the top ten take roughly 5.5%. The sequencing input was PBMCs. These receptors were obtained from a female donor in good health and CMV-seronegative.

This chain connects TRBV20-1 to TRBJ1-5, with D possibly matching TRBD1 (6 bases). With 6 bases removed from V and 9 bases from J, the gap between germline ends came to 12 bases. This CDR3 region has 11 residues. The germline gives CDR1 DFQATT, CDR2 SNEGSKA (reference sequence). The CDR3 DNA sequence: TGCAGTGCCTTCAGGGGTGGGCCCCAGCATTTT. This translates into CSAFRGGPQHF.

The CDR3 DNA reads as TGTGCCAGCAGTGCGAATCACGGAGCGGGGGGGTTAGAGACCCAGTACTTC. This translates into CASSANHGAGGLETQYF. The rearrangement uses TRBV2 and TRBJ2-5, with 10 bases lining up with TRBD2. The trim removed 4 bases at V and 4 bases at J, leaving 12 bases unmatched. The CDR3 has 17 amino acids. Germline V gene sequence: CDR1 SNHLY, CDR2 FYNNEI.

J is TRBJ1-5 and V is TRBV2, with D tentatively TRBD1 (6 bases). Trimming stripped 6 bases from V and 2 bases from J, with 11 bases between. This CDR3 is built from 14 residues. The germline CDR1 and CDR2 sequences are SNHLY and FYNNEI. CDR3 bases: TGTGCCAGCAGAGGGGGGGTAGGCAATCAGCCCCAGCATTTT. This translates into CASRGGVGNQPQHF.

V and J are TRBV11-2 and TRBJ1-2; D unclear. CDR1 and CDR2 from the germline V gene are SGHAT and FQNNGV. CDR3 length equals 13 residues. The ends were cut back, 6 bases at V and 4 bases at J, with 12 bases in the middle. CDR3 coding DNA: TGTGCCAGCAGGGATCCGGGGTTCTATGGCTACACCTTC. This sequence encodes CASRDPGFYGYTF.

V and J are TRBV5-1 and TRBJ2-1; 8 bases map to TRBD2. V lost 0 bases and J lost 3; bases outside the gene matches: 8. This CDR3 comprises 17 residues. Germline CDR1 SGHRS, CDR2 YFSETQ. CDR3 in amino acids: CASSLEGSGVRYNEQFF. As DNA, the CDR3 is TGCGCCAGCAGCTTGGAAGGTAGCGGGGTCCGCTACAATGAGCAGTTCTTC.

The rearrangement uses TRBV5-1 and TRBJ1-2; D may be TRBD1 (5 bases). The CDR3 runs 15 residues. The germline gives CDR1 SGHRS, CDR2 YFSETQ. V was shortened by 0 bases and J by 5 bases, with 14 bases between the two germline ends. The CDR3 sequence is CASSLAGGSQYGYTF. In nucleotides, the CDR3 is TGCGCCAGCAGCTTGGCCGGGGGGAGTCAGTATGGCTACACCTTC.

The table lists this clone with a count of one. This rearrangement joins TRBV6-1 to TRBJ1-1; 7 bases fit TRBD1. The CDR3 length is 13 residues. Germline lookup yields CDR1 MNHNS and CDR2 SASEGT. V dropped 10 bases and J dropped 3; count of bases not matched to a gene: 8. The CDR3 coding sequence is TGTGCCATTGCCGGGACAGACTACACTGAAGCTTTCTTT. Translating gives CAIAGTDYTEAFF.

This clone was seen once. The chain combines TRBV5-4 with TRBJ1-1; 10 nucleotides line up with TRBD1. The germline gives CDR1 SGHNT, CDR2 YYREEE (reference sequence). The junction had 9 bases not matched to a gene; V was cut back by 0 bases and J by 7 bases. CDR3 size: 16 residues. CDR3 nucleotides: TGTGCCAGCAGCTTGGGTCCTAGGACAGGGGGGAATGAAGCTTTCTTT. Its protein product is CASSLGPRTGGNEAFF. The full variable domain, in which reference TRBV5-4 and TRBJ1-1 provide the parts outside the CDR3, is ETGVTQSPTHLIKTRGQQVTLRCSSQSGHNTVSWYQQALGQGPQFIFQYYREEENGRGNFPPRFSGLQFPNYSSELNVNALELDDSALYLCASSLGPRTGGNEAFFGQGTRLTVV.

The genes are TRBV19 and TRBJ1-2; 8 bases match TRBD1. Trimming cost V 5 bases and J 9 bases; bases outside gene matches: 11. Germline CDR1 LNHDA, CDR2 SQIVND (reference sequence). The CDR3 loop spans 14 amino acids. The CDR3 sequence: CASSPGPGGLRYTF. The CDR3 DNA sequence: TGTGCCAGTAGTCCCGGACCAGGGGGCCTTCGCTACACCTTC.

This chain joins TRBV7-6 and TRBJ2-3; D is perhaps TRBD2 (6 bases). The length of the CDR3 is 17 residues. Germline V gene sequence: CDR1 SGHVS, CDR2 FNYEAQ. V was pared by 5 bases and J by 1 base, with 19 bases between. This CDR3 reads CASSPQAGSMGTDTQYF. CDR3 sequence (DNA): TGTGCCAGCAGCCCCCAGGCCGGGAGTATGGGCACAGATACGCAGTATTTT.

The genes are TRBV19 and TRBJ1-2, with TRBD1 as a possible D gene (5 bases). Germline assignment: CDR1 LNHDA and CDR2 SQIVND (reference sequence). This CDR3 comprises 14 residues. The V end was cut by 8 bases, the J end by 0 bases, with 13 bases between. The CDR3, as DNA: TGTGCCAGTCACCCGCAGGGTTCTAACTATGGCTACACCTTC. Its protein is CASHPQGSNYGYTF.

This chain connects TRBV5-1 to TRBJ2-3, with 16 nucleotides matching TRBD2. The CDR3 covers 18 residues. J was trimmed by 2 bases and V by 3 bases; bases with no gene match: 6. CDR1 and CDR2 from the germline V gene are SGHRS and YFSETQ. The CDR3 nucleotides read TGCGCCAGCAGCTCGGGGACTAGCGGGAGGGTTTTCACAGATACGCAGTATTTT. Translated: CASSSGTSGRVFTDTQYF. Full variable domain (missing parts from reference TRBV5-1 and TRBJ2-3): KAGVTQTPRYLIKTRGQQVTLSCSPISGHRSVSWYQQTPGQGLQFLFEYFSETQRNKGNFPGRFSGRQFSNSRSEMNVSTLELGDSALYLCASSSGTSGRVFTDTQYFGPGTRLTVL.

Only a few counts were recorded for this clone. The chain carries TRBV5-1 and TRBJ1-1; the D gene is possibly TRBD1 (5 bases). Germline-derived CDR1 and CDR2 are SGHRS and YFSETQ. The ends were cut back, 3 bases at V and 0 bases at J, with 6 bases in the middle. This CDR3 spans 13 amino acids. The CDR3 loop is CASSSTVNTEAFF. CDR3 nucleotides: TGCGCCAGCAGCTCGACAGTGAACACTGAAGCTTTCTTT.

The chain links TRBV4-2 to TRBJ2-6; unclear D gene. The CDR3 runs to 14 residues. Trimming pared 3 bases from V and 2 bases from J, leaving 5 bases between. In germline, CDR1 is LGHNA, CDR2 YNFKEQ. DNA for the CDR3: TGTGCCAGCAGCCAGGCCCCTGGGGCCAACGTCCTGACTTTC. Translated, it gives CASSQAPGANVLTF.

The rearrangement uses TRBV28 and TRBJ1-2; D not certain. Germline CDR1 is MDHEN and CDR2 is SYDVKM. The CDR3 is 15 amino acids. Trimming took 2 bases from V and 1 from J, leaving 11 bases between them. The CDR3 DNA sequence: TGTGCCAGCAGTTTACTCACCCTAAATAACTATGGCTACACCTTC. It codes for CASSLLTLNNYGYTF.

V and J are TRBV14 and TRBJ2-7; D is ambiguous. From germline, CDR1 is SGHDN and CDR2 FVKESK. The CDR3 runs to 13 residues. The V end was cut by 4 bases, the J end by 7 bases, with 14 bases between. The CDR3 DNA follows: TGTGCCAGCAGCCGAGAGGTGGGCCAGGAGCAGTACTTC. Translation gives CASSREVGQEQYF.

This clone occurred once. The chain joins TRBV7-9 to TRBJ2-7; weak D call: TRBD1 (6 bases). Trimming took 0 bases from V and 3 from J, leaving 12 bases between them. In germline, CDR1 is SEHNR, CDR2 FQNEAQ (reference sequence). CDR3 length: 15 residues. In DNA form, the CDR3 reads TGTGCCAGCAGCTTAGCTGAACAGGGTTACTACGAGCAGTACTTC. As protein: CASSLAEQGYYEQYF.

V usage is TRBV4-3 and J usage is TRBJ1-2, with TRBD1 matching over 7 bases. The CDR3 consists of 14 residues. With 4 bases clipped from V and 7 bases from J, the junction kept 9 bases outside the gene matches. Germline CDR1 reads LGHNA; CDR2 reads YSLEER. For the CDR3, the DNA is TGCGCCAGCAGCCGAAAAGACAGGGAGGCTGGCTACACCTTC. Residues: CASSRKDREAGYTF.

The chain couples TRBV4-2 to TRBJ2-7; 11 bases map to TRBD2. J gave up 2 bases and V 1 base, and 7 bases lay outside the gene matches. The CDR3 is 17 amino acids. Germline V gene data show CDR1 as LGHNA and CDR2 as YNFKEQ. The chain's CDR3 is CASSQGGLAGGTYEQYF. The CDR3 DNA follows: TGTGCCAGCAGCCAAGGGGGGCTAGCGGGAGGAACCTACGAGCAGTACTTC.